Sequencing of this T cell receptor beta chain was carried out in a study of vaccination and CD4 T cells after COVID-19. Study overall: Post-diagnosis, post-COVID samples were collected after a median approximately three months, ranging 35 to 161.

Details on this clonotype: Its antigen is as yet unknown.

CDR1 and CDR2 from the germline V gene are DFQATT and SNEGSKA (reference sequence). V shed 5 bases, J shed 3 bases, and the junction held 5 bases outside the gene matches. This CDR3 comprises 14 residues. The Oncomine TCR Beta short-read assay sequenced DNA from cultured CD4+ T cells. Scientists extracted genomic DNA from CD4+ T cells grown in culture. One entry per CDR3 protein results from TCRdb running MiXCR on the PCR reads. The table has more than 9,000 distinct CDR3 sequences, 35% to 45% seen once. The treatment denotes: approximately 9-day PBMC culture with coronavirus spike peptide pools or control peptides (ViraFEST assay).

The sample was cultured CD4+ T cells from blood. The chain has TRBV20-1 and TRBJ1-4; TRBD1 agrees at 8 bases. This clonotype originated in a human donor with COVID-19. The CDR3 bases are TGCAGTGCTCTCGCGGGACAGGCTAATGAAAAACTGTTTTTT. Residues: CSALAGQANEKLFF.